Described below is a single T cell receptor (beta chain) sequence and its context. Its cognate antigen is unknown. Although they were nominally healthy when sampled, donors likely had unrecorded immune exposures. The sample originates from a study of cytomegalovirus exposure and HLA in healthy donors. This CDR3 has 17 amino acids. Looked up from germline, CDR1 is LGHNA and CDR2 is YNFKEQ. After removal of 0 bases from V and 7 bases from J, the junction contained 5 bases not matched to a gene. Study results and limitations: TCR beta sequences numbering under 20,000 were associated with HLA alleles at 0.05 false discovery rate in a later analysis. Three chains tied to CMV proved CMV antigen-specific in vitro.

The PCR made use of 60 Vbeta and 13 Jbeta primers. The protocol was immunoSEQ multiplex PCR, while the TCRdb copy is restricted to in-frame clones and leaves out a portion. The table has 150,000 to 200,000 clones, roughly 78% seen once. The clonotype was recovered from a woman in her 30s in good health and CMV-seropositive. Material: PBMCs. J is TRBJ2-1 and V is TRBV4-2, with 14 bases lining up with TRBD2. The CDR3 is CASSQEGLAGVSNEQFF. The CDR3 nucleotides read TGTGCCAGCAGCCAAGAGGGACTAGCGGGAGTATCAAATGAGCAGTTCTTC.